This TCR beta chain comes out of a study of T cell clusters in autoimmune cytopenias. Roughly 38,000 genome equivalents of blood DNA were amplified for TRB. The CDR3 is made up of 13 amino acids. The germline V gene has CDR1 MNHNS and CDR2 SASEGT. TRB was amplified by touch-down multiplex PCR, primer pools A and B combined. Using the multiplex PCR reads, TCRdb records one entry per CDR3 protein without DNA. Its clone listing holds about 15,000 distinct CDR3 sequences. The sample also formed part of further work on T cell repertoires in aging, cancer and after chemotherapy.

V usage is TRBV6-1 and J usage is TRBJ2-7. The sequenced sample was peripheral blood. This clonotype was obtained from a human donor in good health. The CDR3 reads CASSHLSSYEQYF.